This T cell receptor (beta chain) was captured in a study of regulatory T cells in long-lasting Graves disease. A few counts support this clonotype. CDR1 and CDR2 (germline): SGHRS, YFSETQ. The V end was cut by 4 bases, the J end by 6 bases, with 17 bases between. The CDR3 contains 14 residues. This sample's time point: newly diagnosed GD, antithyroid drugs for less than 3 months. From RNA extracted from PBMCs, the TCR library was made. The patients were enrolled through endocrinology in Xi'an, China. CDR3-region Arm-PCR and iRepertoire HTBI primers produced the TCR beta libraries. MiXCR, applied by TCRdb to the multiplex PCR reads, yields one record per CDR3 protein. The table lists about 620,000 distinct CDR3 sequences, 16% of them singletons. These data were likewise used in another study, on T cells in Graves' hyperthyroidism and ophthalmopathy. Turning to that study: Together with thyroid ultrasound, orbital computed tomography, serum thyroxine and TRAb, clinical symptoms were used for diagnoses.

J is TRBJ2-7 and V is TRBV5-1, with D tentatively TRBD2 (5 bases). The TCR comes from a woman between 25 and 40 years old with Graves disease. The source was peripheral blood mononuclear cells (PBMCs), collected at new diagnosis, from a patient treated with antithyroid drugs. The DNA of the CDR3 is TGCGCCAGCAGCCTAGGTTACACGGGATCCGAGCAGTACTTC. Translation: CASSLGYTGSEQYF.